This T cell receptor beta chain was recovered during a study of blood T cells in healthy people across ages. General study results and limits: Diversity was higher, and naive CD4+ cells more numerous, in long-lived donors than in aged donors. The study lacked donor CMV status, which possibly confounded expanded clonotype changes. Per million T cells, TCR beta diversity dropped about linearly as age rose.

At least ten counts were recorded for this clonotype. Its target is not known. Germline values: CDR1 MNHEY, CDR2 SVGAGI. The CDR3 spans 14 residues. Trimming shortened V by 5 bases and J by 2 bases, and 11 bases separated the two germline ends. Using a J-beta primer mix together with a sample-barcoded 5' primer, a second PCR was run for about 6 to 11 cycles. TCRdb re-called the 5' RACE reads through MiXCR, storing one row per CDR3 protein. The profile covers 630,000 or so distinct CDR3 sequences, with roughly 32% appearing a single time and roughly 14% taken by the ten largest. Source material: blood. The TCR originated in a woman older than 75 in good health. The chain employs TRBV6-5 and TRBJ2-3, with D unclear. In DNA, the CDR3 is TGTGCCAGCAGTACCAGCCTAGTCACAGATACGCAGTATTTT. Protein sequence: CASSTSLVTDTQYF.